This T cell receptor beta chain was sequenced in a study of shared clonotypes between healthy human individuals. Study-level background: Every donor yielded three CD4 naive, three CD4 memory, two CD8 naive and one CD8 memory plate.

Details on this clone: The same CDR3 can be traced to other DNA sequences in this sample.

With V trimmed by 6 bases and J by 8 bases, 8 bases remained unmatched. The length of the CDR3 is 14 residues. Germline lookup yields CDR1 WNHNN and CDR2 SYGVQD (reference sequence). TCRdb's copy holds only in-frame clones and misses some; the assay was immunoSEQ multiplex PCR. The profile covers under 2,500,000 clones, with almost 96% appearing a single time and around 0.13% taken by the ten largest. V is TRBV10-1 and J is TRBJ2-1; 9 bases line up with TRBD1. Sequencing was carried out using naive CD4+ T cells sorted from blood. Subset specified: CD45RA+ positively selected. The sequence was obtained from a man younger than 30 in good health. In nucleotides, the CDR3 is TGCGCCAGCAGCCCGGGACAGGGTTCCCATGAGCAGTTCTTC. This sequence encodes CASSPGQGSHEQFF.